This TCR beta chain was retrieved from a study of human T cells and chemical hapten exposure. As for the study in general: TCR yields per sample varied mostly from small pooled library volume differences. Study outcomes and limitations: Sensitizing to DPC left TCRs with a frequency above 1 in 1000 unaltered.

Time point given: patch test 1, 2 weeks after DPC sensitization. Treatment meaning: therapeutic diphenylcyclopropenone sensitization with weekly scalp DPC. Blood collection took place prior to placing each patch test. The study enrolled 18 to 70-year-old alopecia patients suitable for DPC. This clonotype has a count of ten or more. The antigen remains undetermined. CDR3 size: 15 residues. Per the germline V gene, CDR1 is MNHNY and CDR2 is SVGAGI (reference sequence). The trim removed 6 bases at V and 9 bases at J, leaving 15 bases unmatched. TCRdb fed the RACE reads into MiXCR, producing one record per CDR3 protein. The sample has tens of thousands of distinct CDR3 sequences, about 9.3% seen once.

The source of this sequence is a woman aged 45-65 years with alopecia areata. Some clones in this sample may be carry-over from other donors' samples. This sequence joins TRBV6-6 and TRBJ2-7; 9 nucleotides agree with TRBD1. Here the sequenced sample was whole blood, taken in connection with sensitization to the hapten diphenylcyclopropenone (DPC). For the CDR3, the DNA is TGTGCCAGCAGCCCTACTCGACAGGGGGACCAGGGGCAGTACTTC. Its translation: CASSPTRQGDQGQYF.